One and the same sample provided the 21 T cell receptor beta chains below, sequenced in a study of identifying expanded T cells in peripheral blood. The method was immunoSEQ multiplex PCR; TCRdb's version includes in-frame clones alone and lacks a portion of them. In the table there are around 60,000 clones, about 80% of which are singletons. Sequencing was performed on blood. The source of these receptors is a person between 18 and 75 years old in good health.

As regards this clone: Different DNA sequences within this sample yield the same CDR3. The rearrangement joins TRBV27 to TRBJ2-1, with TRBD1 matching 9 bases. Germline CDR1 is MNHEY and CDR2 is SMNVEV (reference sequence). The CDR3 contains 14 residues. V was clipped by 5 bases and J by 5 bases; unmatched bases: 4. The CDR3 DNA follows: TGTGCCAGCAGTCCCGGGACAGGGAACAATGAGCAGTTCTTC. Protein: CASSPGTGNNEQFF.

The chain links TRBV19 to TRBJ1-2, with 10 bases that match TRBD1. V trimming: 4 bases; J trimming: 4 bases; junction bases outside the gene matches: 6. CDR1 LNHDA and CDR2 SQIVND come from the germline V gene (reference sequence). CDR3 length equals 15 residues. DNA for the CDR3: TGTGCCAGTAGTACGGGACAGGGGTCCGGCTATGGCTACACCTTC. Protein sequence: CASSTGQGSGYGYTF.

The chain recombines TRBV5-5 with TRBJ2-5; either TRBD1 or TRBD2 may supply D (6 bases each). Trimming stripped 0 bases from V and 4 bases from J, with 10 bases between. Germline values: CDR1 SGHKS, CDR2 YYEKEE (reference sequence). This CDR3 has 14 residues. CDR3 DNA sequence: TGTGCCAGCAGCTTGGTCAGGGGAGGAGAGACCCAGTACTTC. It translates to CASSLVRGGETQYF.

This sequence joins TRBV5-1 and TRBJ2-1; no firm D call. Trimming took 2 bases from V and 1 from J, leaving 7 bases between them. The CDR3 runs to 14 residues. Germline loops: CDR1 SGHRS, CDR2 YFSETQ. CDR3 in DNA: TGCGCCAGCAGCTTTGCAGGTTCCTACAATGAGCAGTTCTTC. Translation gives CASSFAGSYNEQFF.

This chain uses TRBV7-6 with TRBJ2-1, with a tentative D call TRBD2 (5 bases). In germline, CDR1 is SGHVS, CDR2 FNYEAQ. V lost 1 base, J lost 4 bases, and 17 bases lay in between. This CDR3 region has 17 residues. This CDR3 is CASSLGQSVRGYNEQFF. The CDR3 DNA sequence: TGTGCCAGCAGCTTAGGTCAGTCGGTGCGCGGGTACAATGAGCAGTTCTTC. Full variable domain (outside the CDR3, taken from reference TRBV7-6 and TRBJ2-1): GAGVSQSPRYKVTKRGQDVALRCDPISGHVSLYWYRQALGQGPEFLTYFNYEAQQDKSGLPNDRFSAERPEGSISTLTIQRTEQRDSAMYRCASSLGQSVRGYNEQFFGPGTRLTVL.

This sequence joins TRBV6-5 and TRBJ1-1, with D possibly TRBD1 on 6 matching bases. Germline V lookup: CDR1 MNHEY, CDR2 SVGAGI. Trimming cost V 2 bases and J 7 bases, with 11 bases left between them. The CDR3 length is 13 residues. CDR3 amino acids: CASSYGRGSEAFF. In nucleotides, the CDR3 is TGTGCCAGCAGTTACGGAAGGGGGAGTGAAGCTTTCTTT.

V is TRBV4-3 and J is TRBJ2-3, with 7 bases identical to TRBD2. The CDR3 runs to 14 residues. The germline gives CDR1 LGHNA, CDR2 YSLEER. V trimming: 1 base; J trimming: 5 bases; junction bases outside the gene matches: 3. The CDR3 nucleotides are TGCGCCAGCAGCCAAGCCCCTAGCGGAGATACGCAGTATTTT. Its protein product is CASSQAPSGDTQYF.

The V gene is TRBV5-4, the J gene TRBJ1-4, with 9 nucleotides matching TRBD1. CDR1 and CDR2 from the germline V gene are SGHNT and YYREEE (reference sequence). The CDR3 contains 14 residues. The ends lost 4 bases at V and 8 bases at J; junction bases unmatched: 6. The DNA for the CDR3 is TGTGCCAGCAGCGCACAGGGGGCGGGGGAAAAACTGTTTTTT. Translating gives CASSAQGAGEKLFF.

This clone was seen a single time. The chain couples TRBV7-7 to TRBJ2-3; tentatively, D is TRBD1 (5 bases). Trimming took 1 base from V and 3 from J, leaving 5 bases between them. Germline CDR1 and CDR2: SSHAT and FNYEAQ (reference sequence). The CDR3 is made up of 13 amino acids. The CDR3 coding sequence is TGTGCCAGCAGCTTAGGACAGACAGATACGCAGTATTTT. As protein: CASSLGQTDTQYF.

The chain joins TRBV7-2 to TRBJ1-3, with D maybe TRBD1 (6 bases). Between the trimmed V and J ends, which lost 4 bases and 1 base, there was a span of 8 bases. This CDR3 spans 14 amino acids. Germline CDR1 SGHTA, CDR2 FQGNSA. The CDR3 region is CASSSRGSGNTIYF. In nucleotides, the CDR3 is TGTGCCAGCAGCTCCAGGGGTTCTGGAAACACCATATATTTT.

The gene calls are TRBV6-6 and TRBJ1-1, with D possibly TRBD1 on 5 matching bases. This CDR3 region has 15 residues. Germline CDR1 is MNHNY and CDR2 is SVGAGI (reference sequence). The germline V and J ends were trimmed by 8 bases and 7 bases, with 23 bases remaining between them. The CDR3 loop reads CASCPRDATPSEAFF. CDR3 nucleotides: TGTGCCAGCTGTCCCCGGGACGCTACTCCCAGTGAAGCTTTCTTT.

Here the CDR3 DNA reads TGTGCCAGCAGGGACAGGGGGCTAAGTCAGCCCCAGCATTTT. Protein sequence: CASRDRGLSQPQHF. This sequence joins TRBV27 and TRBJ1-5, with 11 bases lining up with TRBD1. With V trimmed by 6 bases and J by 6 bases, 4 bases remained unmatched. CDR1 and CDR2 from the germline V gene are MNHEY and SMNVEV (reference sequence). This CDR3 is built from 14 residues.

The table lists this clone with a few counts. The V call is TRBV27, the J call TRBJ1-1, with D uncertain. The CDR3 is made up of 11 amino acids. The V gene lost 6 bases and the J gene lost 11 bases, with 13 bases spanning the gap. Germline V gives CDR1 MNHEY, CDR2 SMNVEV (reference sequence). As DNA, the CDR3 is TGTGCCAGCAGCGGCAGAGGGCGGGCTTTCTTT. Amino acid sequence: CASSGRGRAFF.

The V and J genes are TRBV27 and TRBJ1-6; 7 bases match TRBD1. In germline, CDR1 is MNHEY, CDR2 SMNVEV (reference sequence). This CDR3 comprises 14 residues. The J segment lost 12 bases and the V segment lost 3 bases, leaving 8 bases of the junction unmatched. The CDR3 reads CASSFGTAKGPLHF. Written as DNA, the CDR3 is TGTGCCAGCAGTTTCGGGACAGCGAAAGGACCCCTCCACTTT.

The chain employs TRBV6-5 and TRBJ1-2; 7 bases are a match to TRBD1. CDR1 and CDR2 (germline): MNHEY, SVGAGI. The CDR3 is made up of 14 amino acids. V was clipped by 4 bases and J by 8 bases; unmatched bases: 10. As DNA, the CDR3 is TGTGCCAGCAGTTCTGTGGGGACAGCTTGGGGCTACACCTTC. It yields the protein CASSSVGTAWGYTF.

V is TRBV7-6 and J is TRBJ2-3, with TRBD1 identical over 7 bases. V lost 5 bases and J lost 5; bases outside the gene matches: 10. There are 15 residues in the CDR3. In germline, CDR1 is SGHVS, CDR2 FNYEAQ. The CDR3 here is CASSIRQGRGDTQYF. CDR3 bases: TGTGCCAGCAGCATTAGACAGGGCCGAGGAGATACGCAGTATTTT.

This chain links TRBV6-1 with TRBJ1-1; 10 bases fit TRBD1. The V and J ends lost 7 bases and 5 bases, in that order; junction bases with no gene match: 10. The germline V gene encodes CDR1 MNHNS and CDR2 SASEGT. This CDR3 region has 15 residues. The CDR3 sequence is CASISDRGPLTEAFF. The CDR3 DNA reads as TGTGCCAGCATCTCCGACAGGGGGCCGTTGACTGAAGCTTTCTTT.

The CDR3 loop reads CASSPLTGETQYF. CDR3 nucleotides: TGTGCCAGCAGTCCCCTGACAGGGGAGACCCAGTACTTC. V and J are TRBV27 and TRBJ2-5, with 7 bases lining up with TRBD1. With V trimmed by 5 bases and J by 5 bases, 5 bases remained unmatched. Germline V CDR1 and CDR2: MNHEY, SMNVEV (reference sequence). CDR3 length equals 13 residues.

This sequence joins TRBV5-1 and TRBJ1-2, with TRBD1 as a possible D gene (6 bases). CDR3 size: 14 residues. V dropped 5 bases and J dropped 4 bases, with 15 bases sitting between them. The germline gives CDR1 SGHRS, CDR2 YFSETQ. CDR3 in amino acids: CASRYITGTYGYTF. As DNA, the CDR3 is TGCGCCAGCAGATACATTACAGGGACCTATGGCTACACCTTC.

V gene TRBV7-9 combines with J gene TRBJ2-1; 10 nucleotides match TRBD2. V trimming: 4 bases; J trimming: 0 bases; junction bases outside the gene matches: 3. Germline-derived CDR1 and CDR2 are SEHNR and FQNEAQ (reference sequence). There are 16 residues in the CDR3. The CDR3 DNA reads TGTGCCAGCAGCTCTAGCGGGAGAAGCTCCTACAATGAGCAGTTCTTC. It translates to CASSSSGRSSYNEQFF.

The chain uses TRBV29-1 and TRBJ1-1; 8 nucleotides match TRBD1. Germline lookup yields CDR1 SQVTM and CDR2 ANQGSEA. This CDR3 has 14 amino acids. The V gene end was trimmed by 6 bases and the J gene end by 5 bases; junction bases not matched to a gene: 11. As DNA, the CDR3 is TGCAGCGTCAGAGGGCTCACAGGGGGGACTGAAGCTTTCTTT. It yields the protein CSVRGLTGGTEAFF.